This entry concerns a single T cell receptor (beta chain). No antigen is known for it. No per-base quality is available; no much larger clone lies one base away. Collaborating institutions collected whole blood in K2EDTA tubes following their own protocols. For TCRbeta analysis, collaborator samples were shipped as frozen whole blood, as isolated PBMCs, or as DNA extracted from either sample type. This entry is derived from a study of blood T cell repertoires in COVID-19 (dated by TCRdb to the early 2020s). In the study overall: The collaborator samples originated in the United States, Italy and Spain and spanned the acute and convalescent phases of COVID-19. Where HLA class I and class II types were available, the types were taken from metadata supplied by the sample provider, not from assay-based typing. The material from the prospective study consisted of cDNA or gDNA derived from T cells, B-cell-depleted T cells, or PBMCs. Nearly every sample came with metadata listing a de-identified subject ID, COVID-19 status, age in years and sex. The dataset comprised deeply sampled blood TCRbeta repertoires from subjects exposed to, actively infected with, or recovered from COVID-19. Samples were obtained from the ongoing ImmuneRACE study (first 160 participants) and from 950 to 1,500 subjects provided by 6 global collaborators. The repertoires were released in a freely available public database intended as a resource for research on the immune response to SARS-CoV-2.

Deletion took 4 bases off V and 9 bases off J, with a span of 23 bases between the germline ends. Looking up the germline V gene yields CDR1 SGHDT and CDR2 YYEEEE. The CDR3, cysteine through phenylalanine, is 16 amino acids long. Solely the CDR3 DNA is kept, with 48 bases framed from the first base. What the study reported, not specific to this receptor: The quantity of clinical and demographic metadata differed by source and by participant and was supplied without curation.

TCRbeta CDR3 regions were amplified from genomic DNA using the immunoSEQ Assay, a bias-controlled multiplex PCR. For the original study's pipeline: The number of nucleated cells in each sample was estimated by amplification of reference gene primers within the assay. To quantify the absolute abundance of each unique TCRbeta CDR3 rearrangement, sequence reads were collapsed and filtered. Productive Simpson clonality was computed per sample as the square root of Simpson's diversity index over productive rearrangements. TCRdb obtained this table from immuneACCESS and retained in-frame rearrangements with V and J assigned. These tables miss some clones; where compared with another copy, unresolved V genes account for less than half of the shortfall, and the remainder is unexplained. V and J calls and clone size are copied from that table; D and trimming were computed from the DNA. Within this sample are 60,000 to 70,000 clones, with around 85% of them counted one time only. 3.5% to 4.5% of the sample goes to the ten largest clones.

Sequenced input: peripheral blood. This chain joins TRBV5-6 to TRBJ2-1; a confident D gene designation cannot be given. The sequence was collected from a man aged 45-65 years with active COVID-19. Here is the DNA: TGTGCCAGCAGCCCCGACTTGTCTTCCGCTTATATTGAGCAGTTCTTC. It specifies CASSPDLSSAYIEQFF.